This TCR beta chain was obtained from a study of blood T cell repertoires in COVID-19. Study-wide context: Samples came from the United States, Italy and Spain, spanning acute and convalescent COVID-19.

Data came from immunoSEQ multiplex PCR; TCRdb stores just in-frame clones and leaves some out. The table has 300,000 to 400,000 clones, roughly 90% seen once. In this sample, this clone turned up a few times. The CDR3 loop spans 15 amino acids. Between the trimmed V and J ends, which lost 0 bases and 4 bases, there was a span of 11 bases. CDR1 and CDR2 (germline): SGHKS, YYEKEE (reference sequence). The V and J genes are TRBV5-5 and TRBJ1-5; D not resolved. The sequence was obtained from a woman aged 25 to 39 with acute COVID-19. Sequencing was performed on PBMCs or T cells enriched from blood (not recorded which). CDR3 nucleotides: TGTGCCAGCAGCTTGGGAGGGAATACGAATCAGCCCCAGCATTTT. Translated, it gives CASSLGGNTNQPQHF.